The clone carrying this T cell receptor (beta chain) was recorded a few times. The sample belongs to a study of high-grade serous ovarian cancer treatment subgroups. There are 14 residues in the CDR3. Between the trimmed V and J ends, which lost 0 bases and 4 bases, there was a span of 9 bases. CDR1 and CDR2 from the germline V gene are MNHNS and SASEGT. Tumor tissue was taken before any definitive surgery or chemotherapy was given. The method was immunoSEQ multiplex PCR; TCRdb's version includes in-frame clones alone and lacks a portion of them. The table lists approximately 4,000 clones, approximately 80% of them singletons.

The source of this sequence is a human donor with high-grade serous ovarian cancer. The specimen was tumor tissue. The chain links TRBV6-1 to TRBJ1-2; D is undetermined. CDR3 nucleotides: TGTGCCAGCAGTGAAGCGCGGCTTTTCTATGGCTACACCTTC. Amino acids: CASSEARLFYGYTF.